One sample yielded the 19 T cell receptor beta chains listed below, sequenced in a study of cytomegalovirus exposure and HLA in healthy donors. Clones were sequenced by immunoSEQ multiplex PCR, and TCRdb holds only the in-frame ones, with some missing. Of about 200,000 clones listed, around 90% were seen once; the top ten hold roughly 2%. The sample taken for sequencing was PBMCs. The receptors originated from a young woman in good health and CMV-seropositive.

The rearrangement links TRBV28 to TRBJ1-4; TRBD1 aligns across 8 bases. The J segment lost 8 bases and the V segment lost 6 bases, leaving 8 bases of the junction unmatched. The CDR3 covers 14 residues. CDR1 and CDR2 (germline): MDHEN, SYDVKM. The CDR3 region has the DNA TGTGCCAGCAGGGAAGGACAGGGAGAGGAAAAACTGTTTTTT. Translating it yields CASREGQGEEKLFF.

The rearrangement joins TRBV25-1 to TRBJ2-7; possibly TRBD2 for D (5 bases). The V end was cut by 4 bases, the J end by 6 bases, with 16 bases between. This CDR3 comprises 14 residues. Germline V gene lookup returns CDR1 MGHDK and CDR2 SYGVNS. The CDR3 spells CASSVTNPQSEQYF. In nucleotides, the CDR3 is TGTGCCAGCAGTGTGACTAACCCCCAATCCGAGCAGTACTTC.

The CDR3 DNA sequence: TGCGCCAGCGGTGTGTCGGGGAGCACAGATACGCAGTATTTT. This sequence encodes CASGVSGSTDTQYF. The V call is TRBV5-1, the J call TRBJ2-3; D possibly corresponds to TRBD2 (5 bases). This CDR3 has 14 residues. Germline assignment: CDR1 SGHRS and CDR2 YFSETQ. The V end lost 7 bases, the J end lost 0 bases, and 12 bases lay between the germline ends.

This clone showed up just once. This specimen includes other DNA sequences encoding the same CDR3. CDR3: CASSLTGGNTEAFF. The CDR3 DNA reads as TGTGCCAGCAGCTTAACAGGGGGGAACACTGAAGCTTTCTTT. The genes are TRBV7-3 and TRBJ1-1; the D gene is possibly TRBD1 (6 bases). Deletions cut 0 bases from V and 1 base from J, with 6 bases between. Germline V gives CDR1 SGHTA, CDR2 FQGTGA. The CDR3 length is 14 residues.

The chain's CDR3 is CASRGLSYGYTF. The DNA of the CDR3 is TGTGCCAGCAGGGGGCTTAGCTATGGCTACACCTTC. The V call is TRBV28, the J call TRBJ1-2; TRBD1 might be the D (5 bases). V was pared by 6 bases and J by 4 bases, with 9 bases between. The CDR3 covers 12 residues. Germline CDR1 is MDHEN and CDR2 is SYDVKM.

The V call is TRBV7-2, the J call TRBJ2-1, with D tentatively TRBD1 (5 bases). V was clipped by 2 bases and J by 10 bases, with 15 bases between them. The germline gives CDR1 SGHTA, CDR2 FQGNSA. CDR3 size: 14 residues. The CDR3 region has the DNA TGTGCCAGCAGCTTACGAACCGCCCCAGGGGAGCAGTTCTTC. Protein: CASSLRTAPGEQFF. The full variable domain, rest sourced from reference TRBV7-2 and TRBJ2-1, is GAGVSQSPSNKVTEKGKDVELRCDPISGHTALYWYRQSLGQGLEFLIYFQGNSAPDKSGLPSDRFSAERTGGSVSTLTIQRTQQEDSAVYLCASSLRTAPGEQFFGPGTRLTVL.

CDR3 region: CAWATGSYGYTF. As DNA, the CDR3 is TGTGCCTGGGCGACAGGGTCCTATGGCTACACCTTC. V gene TRBV30 combines with J gene TRBJ1-2; 7 nucleotides align to TRBD1. Germline lookup yields CDR1 GTSNPN and CDR2 SVGIG (reference sequence). With 5 bases clipped from V and 4 bases from J, the junction kept 4 bases outside the gene matches. The CDR3 is made up of 12 amino acids.

The chain has TRBV27 and TRBJ1-1; possible D gene TRBD1, 6 bases. The CDR3 contains 14 residues. Germline V CDR1 and CDR2: MNHEY, SMNVEV (reference sequence). The ends were cut back, 6 bases at V and 2 bases at J, with 13 bases in the middle. CDR3 protein: CASRGAGPNTEAFF. Written as DNA, the CDR3 is TGTGCCAGCAGGGGGGCTGGGCCCAACACTGAAGCTTTCTTT.

The chain is built from TRBV10-3 and TRBJ2-7; 7 bases agree with TRBD2. The CDR3 loop spans 15 amino acids. With 10 bases clipped from V and 3 bases from J, the junction kept 15 bases outside the gene matches. Germline loops: CDR1 ENHRY, CDR2 SYGVKD. CDR3 nucleotides: TGTGCCACAGGGAGGGCTATCGGGAATGACTACGAGCAGTACTTC. It translates to CATGRAIGNDYEQYF.

The V and J genes are TRBV5-1 and TRBJ2-3; the D is unclear. Trimming cost V 4 bases and J 2 bases, with 5 bases left between them. Germline CDR1 reads SGHRS; CDR2 reads YFSETQ. The CDR3 contains 12 residues. The DNA of the CDR3 is TGCGCCAGCAGCCTAAACACAGATACGCAGTATTTT. Its translation: CASSLNTDTQYF.

This rearrangement joins TRBV7-6 to TRBJ1-1; a possible D gene is TRBD1 (5 bases). In germline, CDR1 is SGHVS, CDR2 FNYEAQ. The CDR3 totals 19 residues. Trimming pared 2 bases from V and 3 bases from J, leaving 25 bases between. The CDR3 DNA sequence: TGTGCCAGCAGCTTATTGGGGGGGATATTATTATTCGAGGACACTGAAGCTTTCTTT. It specifies CASSLLGGILLFEDTEAFF.

The chain couples TRBV30 to TRBJ2-7; tentatively, D is TRBD1 (5 bases). Per the germline V gene, CDR1 is GTSNPN and CDR2 is SVGIG (reference sequence). The CDR3 consists of 14 residues. Between the trimmed V and J ends, which lost 1 base and 3 bases, there was a span of 13 bases. CDR3 nucleotides: TGTGCCTGGAGTGCCCCTAGGGGCCTCTACGAGCAGTACTTC. It codes for CAWSAPRGLYEQYF.

This chain joins TRBV28 and TRBJ1-2; TRBD1 matches 7 bases. CDR1 is MDHEN, CDR2 SYDVKM, per germline. This CDR3 region has 16 residues. V shed 5 bases and J 4 bases; nucleotides not matched to a gene: 13. This chain's CDR3 is CASSTRGLVWFYGYTF. CDR3 DNA sequence: TGTGCCAGCAGTACGAGGGGGCTCGTTTGGTTCTATGGCTACACCTTC.

This chain uses TRBV28 with TRBJ1-5; 7 bases agree with TRBD1. This CDR3 spans 13 amino acids. The germline V gene encodes CDR1 MDHEN and CDR2 SYDVKM. After removal of 10 bases from V and 0 bases from J, the junction contained 3 bases not matched to a gene. Written as DNA, the CDR3 is TGTGCCACCGACAGGGATAGCAATCAGCCCCAGCATTTT. This translates into CATDRDSNQPQHF.

The V call is TRBV5-1, the J call TRBJ1-5; the D gene is possibly TRBD1 (6 bases). Germline CDR1 and CDR2: SGHRS and YFSETQ. This CDR3 spans 15 amino acids. V was trimmed by 4 bases and J by 8 bases, leaving 19 bases between them. This CDR3 reads CASSPDGGSREPQHF. Here the CDR3 DNA reads TGCGCCAGCAGCCCGGATGGGGGCAGTCGCGAGCCCCAGCATTTT.

The V and J genes are TRBV27 and TRBJ1-2; D gene ambiguous. V was pared by 3 bases and J by 4 bases, with 12 bases between. The CDR3 length is 14 residues. CDR1 is MNHEY and CDR2 is SMNVEV in the germline V gene (reference sequence). CDR3 region: CASSFGGPTYGYTF. CDR3 sequence (DNA): TGTGCCAGCAGTTTCGGAGGACCTACCTATGGCTACACCTTC.

The chain joins TRBV29-1 to TRBJ2-7; D not certain. Trimming shortened V by 1 base and J by 1 base, and 11 bases separated the two germline ends. The CDR3 has 14 amino acids. CDR1 is SQVTM and CDR2 is ANQGSEA in the germline V gene. CDR3 bases: TGCAGCGTTGAAGCGGTCAGCGAATCCTACGAGCAGTACTTC. Protein sequence: CSVEAVSESYEQYF.

The rearrangement uses TRBV9 and TRBJ2-7; D is perhaps TRBD2 (6 bases). Between the trimmed V and J ends, which lost 0 bases and 2 bases, there was a span of 15 bases. Germline lookup yields CDR1 SGDLS and CDR2 YYNGEE. The CDR3 runs 16 residues. The CDR3 bases are TGTGCCAGCAGCGTAGACTGGGACTTAGGAGCCTACGAGCAGTACTTC. Residues: CASSVDWDLGAYEQYF.

The sample holds one count of this clone. The chain carries TRBV5-1 and TRBJ1-1; no clear D. CDR1 SGHRS and CDR2 YFSETQ come from the germline V gene. Trimming shortened V by 0 bases and J by 2 bases, and 8 bases separated the two germline ends. This CDR3 has 14 residues. This CDR3 is CASSLGPGNTEAFF. The CDR3 DNA reads TGCGCCAGCAGCTTGGGGCCTGGCAACACTGAAGCTTTCTTT.